A single sample gave rise to the 27 T cell receptor beta chains below, sequenced in a study of blood T cells in healthy people across ages. A sample-barcoded 5' primer and a J-beta primer mix were used in a second PCR of about 7 to 12 cycles. TCRdb reanalysed the 5' RACE reads using MiXCR and keeps one entry per CDR3 protein. Of approximately 800,000 distinct CDR3 sequences in the sample, around a quarter are singletons; the top ten hold 3%. The sample also formed part of further work on T cells of mothers and their children.

Material for sequencing was blood. The receptors stem from a boy between 5 and 17 years old in good health.

Regarding this clonotype: The junction does not match germline at one end; this may be a read error. The chain is built from TRBV9 and TRBJ2-7; D is perhaps TRBD1 (6 bases). Germline CDR1 reads SGDLS; CDR2 reads YYNGEE. This CDR3 contains 15 residues. CDR3 bases: TGTGCCAACAGCGCGACTCAGGGGTCTTCCTACGAGCAGTACTTC. Protein: CANSATQGSSYEQYF.

CDR3: CASSPFGTANNEKLFF. DNA for the CDR3: TGTGCCAGCTCACCGTTCGGGACAGCTAATAATGAAAAACTGTTTTTT. V and J are TRBV18 and TRBJ1-4, with 7 nucleotides matching TRBD1. The V segment lost 3 bases and the J segment 4 bases; nucleotides outside the gene matches: 8. The CDR3 consists of 16 residues. Germline V gives CDR1 KGHSH, CDR2 LQKENI.

This chain connects TRBV27 to TRBJ2-7; D is tentatively TRBD1 or TRBD2 (6 bases each). Germline CDR1 reads MNHEY; CDR2 reads SMNVEV (reference sequence). V was trimmed by 0 bases and J by 2 bases, leaving 11 bases between them. The CDR3 is made up of 15 amino acids. The CDR3 nucleotides read TGTGCCAGCAGTTTATCTCGGGGGCCCCCCTACGAGCAGTACTTC. Its translation: CASSLSRGPPYEQYF.

This clonotype was observed a few times. V usage is TRBV6-1 and J usage is TRBJ2-5; 15 nucleotides match TRBD2. Gene TRBJ2-1 matches the end of the DNA better, so the J call may be wrong. From germline, CDR1 is MNHNS and CDR2 SASEGT. CDR3 size: 16 residues. The CDR3 loop reads CASSRGLAGGGHEQFF. CDR3 DNA: TGTGCCAGCAGTAGGGGACTAGCGGGGGGTGGGCATGAGCAGTTCTTC.

The chain employs TRBV6-1 and TRBJ1-3; D is ambiguous. Germline CDR1 reads MNHNS; CDR2 reads SASEGT. V was clipped by 8 bases and J by 0 bases, with 17 bases between them. This CDR3 region has 16 residues. The CDR3 loop reads CASSLLRSASGNTIYF. Written as DNA, the CDR3 is TGTGCCAGCTCACTCTTGCGGTCTGCCTCTGGAAACACCATATATTTT.

This clonotype was observed at least ten times. This rearrangement joins TRBV28 to TRBJ2-5; tentatively, D is TRBD2 (6 bases). The CDR3 contains 16 residues. Looked up from germline, CDR1 is MDHEN and CDR2 is SYDVKM. V was pared by 8 bases and J by 1 base, with 20 bases between. The CDR3 here is CASYQGGLRAQETQYF. The CDR3 DNA reads as TGTGCCAGCTATCAGGGAGGATTGCGGGCCCAAGAGACCCAGTACTTC.

This clonotype was observed a handful of times. This rearrangement joins TRBV29-1 to TRBJ2-5; D unclear. CDR3 size: 10 residues. CDR1 SQVTM and CDR2 ANQGSEA come from the germline V gene. Trimming removed 4 bases from V and 5 bases from J, with 5 bases in between. The CDR3 bases are TGCAGCGTTGTTACGGAGACCCAGTACTTC. This encodes CSVVTETQYF.

This clonotype was counted between two and nine times. V and J are TRBV15 and TRBJ2-7; TRBD1 aligns across 10 bases. The germline V gene has CDR1 LNHNV and CDR2 YYDKDF (reference sequence). V shed 3 bases, J shed 5 bases, and the junction held 7 bases outside the gene matches. The CDR3 runs to 15 residues. The CDR3: CATSSRTGGNNEQYF. The CDR3 bases are TGTGCCACCAGCAGCAGGACAGGGGGAAATAACGAGCAGTACTTC.

The sample holds many counts of this clonotype. The chain joins TRBV7-9 to TRBJ2-5; TRBD1 is a possible D gene (6 bases). The J call is doubtful: the DNA matches TRBJ2-7 better. This CDR3 region has 14 residues. CDR1 is SEHNR, CDR2 FQNEAQ, per germline (reference sequence). The CDR3 here is CASSSTGNSYEQYF. Here the CDR3 DNA reads TGTGCCAGCAGCTCCACAGGGAACAGTTACGAGCAGTACTTC.

The V gene is TRBV6-1, the J gene TRBJ2-6, with TRBD1 matching over 8 bases. The length of the CDR3 is 16 residues. The V segment lost 6 bases and the J segment 2 bases; nucleotides outside the gene matches: 6. The germline V gene encodes CDR1 MNHNS and CDR2 SASEGT. The CDR3 sequence is CASSSGTGAGANVLTF. CDR3 coding DNA: TGTGCCAGCAGCTCAGGGACAGGCGCTGGGGCCAACGTCCTGACTTTC.

CDR3 bases: TGCAGCGTTGACGGACAGGGGGTGGCCAAAAACATTCAGTACTTC. Its protein product is CSVDGQGVAKNIQYF. The rearrangement links TRBV29-1 to TRBJ2-4; 10 nucleotides match TRBD1. Germline V CDR1 and CDR2: SQVTM, ANQGSEA. Germline trimming cut 3 bases from V and 1 base from J; bases unmatched to any gene: 3. The CDR3 spans 15 residues.

The CDR3 is CASSAAETQYF. CDR3 in DNA: TGTGCCAGCAGCGCGGCGGAGACCCAGTACTTC. The rearrangement uses TRBV5-6 and TRBJ2-5; D uncertain. Trimming cost V 4 bases and J 5 bases, with 6 bases left between them. Germline CDR1 SGHDT, CDR2 YYEEEE. The length of the CDR3 is 11 residues.

The chain links TRBV28 to TRBJ2-7; D might be TRBD1 (6 bases). This CDR3 region has 15 residues. Germline V CDR1 and CDR2: MDHEN, SYDVKM. With 6 bases removed from V and 6 bases from J, the gap between germline ends came to 21 bases. The CDR3 region is CASRSNRDPLGEQYF. CDR3 sequence (DNA): TGTGCCAGCAGAAGTAACAGGGATCCCCTAGGCGAGCAGTACTTC.

The V gene is TRBV20-1, the J gene TRBJ2-7; D is unresolved. This CDR3 spans 13 amino acids. V was pared by 0 bases and J by 1 base, with 7 bases between. Germline V gives CDR1 DFQATT, CDR2 SNEGSKA (reference sequence). CDR3 in DNA: TGCAGTGCTAGAGAGACCGTTTCCTACGAGCAGTACTTC. Protein sequence: CSARETVSYEQYF.

The rearrangement joins TRBV18 to TRBJ2-1; 7 nucleotides align to TRBD2. The J call may be in error: the DNA end matches TRBJ2-7 better. There are 14 residues in the CDR3. The V gene's germline CDR1 is KGHSH and CDR2 LQKENI. The CDR3 nucleotides read TGTGCCAGCTCACTGGGGGAGGGAACCTACGAGCAGTACTTC. This sequence encodes CASSLGEGTYEQYF.

This clonotype turned up a few times. The rearrangement uses TRBV18 and TRBJ2-1; 8 bases match TRBD1. The V gene's germline CDR1 is KGHSH and CDR2 LQKENI. The CDR3 is 16 residues long. V lost 6 bases and J lost 3; bases outside the gene matches: 10. CDR3 nucleotide sequence: TGTGCCAGCTCCCTTATCCCGGGACAGGTCTACAATGAGCAGTTCTTC. Amino acid sequence: CASSLIPGQVYNEQFF.

This clonotype occurred once. The V call is TRBV29-1, the J call TRBJ1-1; tentatively, D is TRBD1 (5 bases). This CDR3 has 15 residues. V lost 2 bases and J 0 bases, leaving 13 bases between the germline ends. Germline CDR1 is SQVTM and CDR2 is ANQGSEA. The CDR3 DNA follows: TGCAGCGTTGAATCTCAGGGCCGGGTGAACACTGAAGCTTTCTTT. Its protein product is CSVESQGRVNTEAFF.

A note on this clonotype: The conserved closing phenylalanine or tryptophan is absent in this CDR3, likely reflecting a read error. This chain links TRBV5-1 with TRBJ2-4, with a weak D call TRBD2 (6 bases). V gave up 0 bases and J gave up 9 bases, with 19 bases separating them. Germline CDR1 and CDR2: SGHRS and YFSETQ. The CDR3 totals 16 residues. The chain's CDR3 is CASSLGGTYEEGIQYL. Here the CDR3 DNA reads TGCGCCAGCAGCTTGGGAGGGACCTATGAGGAGGGCATTCAGTACCTC.

This clonotype was detected a few times. At one end, the junction sequence differs from germline, possibly due to a read error. The chain combines TRBV29-1 with TRBJ2-5; no reliable D call. The CDR3 length is 12 residues. CDR1 and CDR2 from the germline V gene are SQVTM and ANQGSEA. The CDR3 loop reads CSVTDLSHEQLF. The CDR3 nucleotides are TGCAGCGTTACGGACCTCTCCCATGAGCAGCTCTTC.

V gene TRBV6-6 combines with J gene TRBJ1-2; weak D call: TRBD1 (6 bases). Germline CDR1 MNHNY, CDR2 SVGAGI (reference sequence). V lost 4 bases to trimming and J lost 3 bases, with 18 bases between them. The CDR3 consists of 16 residues. CDR3 sequence reads: CASSSTDRSGHYGYTF. The CDR3 DNA reads as TGTGCCAGCAGTTCAACCGACAGGTCCGGACACTATGGCTACACCTTC.

In this sample, this clonotype turned up a few times. This rearrangement joins TRBV27 to TRBJ2-5; 8 bases line up with TRBD1. The J call may be mistaken, given a closer DNA end match to TRBJ2-7. CDR3 length equals 15 residues. Germline CDR1 is MNHEY and CDR2 is SMNVEV (reference sequence). CDR3 DNA sequence: TGTGCCAGCAGTTTTGGGGGGACAGGTGCCTACGAGCAGTACTTC. Protein product: CASSFGGTGAYEQYF.

This clonotype was found a few times. V and J are TRBV5-1 and TRBJ2-5, with 7 bases that match TRBD2. Matching the DNA end better, TRBJ2-1 makes the J call doubtful. Germline V gives CDR1 SGHRS, CDR2 YFSETQ. This CDR3 has 14 amino acids. CDR3 region: CASTRGDAYNEQFF. CDR3 coding DNA: TGCGCCAGCACCCGGGGGGACGCTTACAATGAGCAGTTCTTC.

The V call is TRBV3-1, the J call TRBJ2-1; D not certain. V lost 0 bases, J lost 10 bases, and 10 bases lay in between. The CDR3 consists of 13 residues. Germline CDR1 LGHDT, CDR2 YNNKEL (reference sequence). Written as DNA, the CDR3 is TGTGCCAGCAGCCAAGATCAGTCCGGAGAGCAGTTCTTC. It yields the protein CASSQDQSGEQFF.

The genes are TRBV6-1 and TRBJ2-3, with D perhaps TRBD2 (7 bases). The CDR3 is made up of 17 amino acids. The germline V gene encodes CDR1 MNHNS and CDR2 SASEGT. The germline V and J ends were trimmed by 5 bases and 2 bases, with 20 bases remaining between them. This CDR3 is CASSPLGRGPYTDTQYF. CDR3 nucleotide sequence: TGTGCCAGCAGTCCTCTTGGGCGGGGGCCTTACACAGATACGCAGTATTTT.

The chain combines TRBV7-3 with TRBJ2-7, with D possibly matching TRBD1 (5 bases). The J call may not be correct, given that the DNA end is closer to TRBJ2-5. The CDR3 is 14 amino acids. The germline CDR1 and CDR2 sequences are SGHTA and FQGTGA. This chain's CDR3 is CASSPMGQQETQYF. As DNA, the CDR3 is TGTGCCAGCAGCCCCATGGGGCAGCAAGAGACCCAGTACTTC.

The chain employs TRBV5-1 and TRBJ2-1; D is possibly TRBD1 (5 bases). Germline assignment: CDR1 SGHRS and CDR2 YFSETQ. The length of the CDR3 is 13 residues. V was pared by 0 bases and J by 8 bases, with 9 bases between. CDR3 sequence: CASSLARVDEQFF. DNA of the CDR3: TGCGCCAGCAGCTTGGCCAGGGTCGATGAGCAGTTCTTC.

The rearrangement links TRBV5-5 to TRBJ2-5; 8 bases are shared with TRBD1. J lost 4 bases, V lost 4 bases, and 6 bases had no gene match. The CDR3 spans 14 residues. Looked up from germline, CDR1 is SGHKS and CDR2 is YYEKEE (reference sequence). As DNA, the CDR3 is TGTGCCAGCAGCCAAGACAGGGGAATAGAGACCCAGTACTTC. It encodes CASSQDRGIETQYF. The full variable domain, with the rest looked up from reference TRBV5-5 and TRBJ2-5, is DAGVTQSPTHLIKTRGQQVTLRCSPISGHKSVSWYQQVLGQGPQFIFQYYEKEERGRGNFPDRFSARQFPNYSSELNVNALLLGDSALYLCASSQDRGIETQYFGPGTRLLVL.